The present TCR beta chain was sequenced within a study of T cell repertoires in cytomegalovirus infection. Whole-study context: Signatures in public TCR beta sequences pointed to both CMV infection and matching HLA type.

Points from the study as a whole: HLA-C-restricted CMV clonotypes gave the most frequent clonotype in two of eight donors.

TCRdb called the reads again in MiXCR, with one record for every CDR3 protein. The profile shows around 100,000 distinct CDR3 sequences, roughly 9.1% of them singletons. About this clonotype itself: Its antigen is undetermined.

Sequencing was done on a sample of PBMCs, sequenced either directly or after in vitro stimulation (not recorded which). This sequence originates from a human donor in good health (CMV status not recorded). Some clones in this sample may be carry-over from other donors' samples.

The CDR3 DNA follows: TGCAGTTCCGACACCGTGGGTTATGGCTACACCTTC. The encoded protein is CSSDTVGYGYTF. This chain links TRBV20-1 with TRBJ1-2; D ambiguous. V was trimmed by 8 bases and J by 5 bases, leaving 15 bases between them. In germline, CDR1 is DFQATT, CDR2 SNEGSKA (reference sequence). The CDR3 sequence is 12 residues long.